This T cell receptor (beta chain) emerged from a study of T cells in Graves' hyperthyroidism and ophthalmopathy. This clonotype appeared many times. Germline CDR1 and CDR2: MNHNY and SVGAGI (reference sequence). The CDR3 extends over 15 amino acids. Trimming pared 2 bases from V and 3 bases from J, leaving 14 bases between. RNA transcripts served as the template for amplifying TCR beta CDR3 regions. HTBI primers were the set used in a first-round RT-PCR of the TCR CDR3. From the multiplex PCR reads, TCRdb called clonotypes with MiXCR, one entry per CDR3 protein. Of roughly 250,000 distinct CDR3 sequences listed, about 20% are singletons. Each diagnosis drew on symptoms, thyroxine, TRAb, thyroid ultrasound and orbital computed tomography findings. The PBMCs were sourced from fresh peripheral blood (10 ml).

This receptor was obtained from a man aged 25-45 years with Graves' ophthalmopathy. Sequencing was done on a sample of blood. The V and J genes are TRBV6-6 and TRBJ2-7; D tentatively fits TRBD1 or TRBD2 (5 bases each). The CDR3 is CASSYGVGGSYEQYF. The CDR3 nucleotides read TGTGCCAGCAGTTACGGGGTTGGGGGTAGCTACGAGCAGTACTTC.